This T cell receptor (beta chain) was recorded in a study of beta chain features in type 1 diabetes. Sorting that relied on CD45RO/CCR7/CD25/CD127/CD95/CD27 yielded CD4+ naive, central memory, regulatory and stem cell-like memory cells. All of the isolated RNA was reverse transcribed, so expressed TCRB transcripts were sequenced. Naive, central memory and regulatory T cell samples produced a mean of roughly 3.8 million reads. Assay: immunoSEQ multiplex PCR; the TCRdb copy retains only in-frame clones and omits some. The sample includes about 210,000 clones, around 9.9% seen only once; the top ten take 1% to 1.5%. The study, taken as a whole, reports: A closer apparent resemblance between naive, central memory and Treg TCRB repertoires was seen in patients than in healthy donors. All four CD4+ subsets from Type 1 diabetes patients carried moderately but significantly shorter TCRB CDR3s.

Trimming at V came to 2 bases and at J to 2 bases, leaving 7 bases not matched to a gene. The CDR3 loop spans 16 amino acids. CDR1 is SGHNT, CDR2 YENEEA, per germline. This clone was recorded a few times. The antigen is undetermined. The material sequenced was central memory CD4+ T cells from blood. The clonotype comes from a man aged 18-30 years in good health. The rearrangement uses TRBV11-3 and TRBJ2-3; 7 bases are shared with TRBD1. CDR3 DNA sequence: TGTGCCAGCAGCTTAAGAGAAGGACAGGACACAGATACGCAGTATTTT. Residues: CASSLREGQDTDTQYF.